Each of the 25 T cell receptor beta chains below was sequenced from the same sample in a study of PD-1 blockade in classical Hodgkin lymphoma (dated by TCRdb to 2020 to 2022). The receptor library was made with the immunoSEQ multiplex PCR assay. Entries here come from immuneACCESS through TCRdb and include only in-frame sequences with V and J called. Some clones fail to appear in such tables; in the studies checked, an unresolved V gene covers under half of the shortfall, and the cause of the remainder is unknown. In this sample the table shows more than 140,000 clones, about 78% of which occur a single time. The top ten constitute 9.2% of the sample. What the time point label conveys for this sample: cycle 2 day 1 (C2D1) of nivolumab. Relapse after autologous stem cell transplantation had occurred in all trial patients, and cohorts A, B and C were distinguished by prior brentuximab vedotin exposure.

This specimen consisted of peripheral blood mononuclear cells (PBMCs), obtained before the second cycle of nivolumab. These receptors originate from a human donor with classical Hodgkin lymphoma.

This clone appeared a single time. Here the CDR3 DNA reads TGTGCCAGCTGTACTGACAGTACCTATAATTCACCCCTCCACTTT. It translates to CASCTDSTYNSPLHF. The rearrangement joins TRBV6-1 to TRBJ1-6; weak D call: TRBD1 (5 bases). The CDR3 has 15 residues. Trimming cost V 8 bases and J 2 bases, with 13 bases left between them. CDR1 MNHNS and CDR2 SASEGT come from the germline V gene.

As DNA, the CDR3 is TGTGCCAGCAGCTTAAAGGGGGGTCAGCCCCAGCATTTT. This translates into CASSLKGGQPQHF. The chain uses TRBV7-3 and TRBJ1-5; D is perhaps TRBD1 (6 bases). The CDR3 is 13 amino acids. The germline V gene encodes CDR1 SGHTA and CDR2 FQGTGA. V was clipped by 1 base and J by 6 bases, with 7 bases between them. Full variable domain (remainder filled in from reference TRBV7-3 and TRBJ1-5): GAGVSQTPSNKVTEKGKYVELRCDPISGHTALYWYRQSLGQGPEFLIYFQGTGAADDSGLPNDRFFAVRPEGSVSTLKIQRTERGDSAVYLCASSLKGGQPQHFGDGTRLSIL.

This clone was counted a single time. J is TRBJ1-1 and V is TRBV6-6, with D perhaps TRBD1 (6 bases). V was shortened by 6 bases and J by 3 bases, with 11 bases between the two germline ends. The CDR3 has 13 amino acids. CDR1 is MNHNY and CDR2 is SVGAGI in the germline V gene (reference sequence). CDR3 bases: TGTGCCAGCAGCAAGGGGACATACACTGAAGCTTTCTTT. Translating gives CASSKGTYTEAFF.

CDR3 DNA: TGTGCCAGTAGAGGGGGTTCAGATAGCAATCAGCCCCAGCATTTT. It specifies CASRGGSDSNQPQHF. J is TRBJ1-5 and V is TRBV19; the D gene is possibly TRBD1 (6 bases). This CDR3 comprises 15 residues. The V and J ends lost 6 bases and 0 bases respectively, with 12 bases between them. The germline gives CDR1 LNHDA, CDR2 SQIVND (reference sequence).

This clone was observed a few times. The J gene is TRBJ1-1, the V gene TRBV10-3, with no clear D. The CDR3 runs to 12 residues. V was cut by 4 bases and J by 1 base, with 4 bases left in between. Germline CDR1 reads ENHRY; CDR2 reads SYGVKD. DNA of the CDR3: TGTGCCATCAGTGGGGGGAACACTGAAGCTTTCTTT. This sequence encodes CAISGGNTEAFF.

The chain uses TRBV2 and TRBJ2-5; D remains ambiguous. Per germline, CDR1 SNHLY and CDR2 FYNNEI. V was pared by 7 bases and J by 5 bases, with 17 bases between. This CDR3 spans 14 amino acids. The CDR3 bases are TGTGCCAGCACCGCAGGTTGGGTAGGTGAGACCCAGTACTTC. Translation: CASTAGWVGETQYF. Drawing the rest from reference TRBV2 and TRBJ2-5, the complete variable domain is EPEVTQTPSHQVTQMGQEVILRCVPISNHLYFYWYRQILGQKVEFLVSFYNNEISEKSEIFDDQFSVERPDGSNFTLKIRSTKLEDSAMYFCASTAGWVGETQYFGPGTRLLVL.

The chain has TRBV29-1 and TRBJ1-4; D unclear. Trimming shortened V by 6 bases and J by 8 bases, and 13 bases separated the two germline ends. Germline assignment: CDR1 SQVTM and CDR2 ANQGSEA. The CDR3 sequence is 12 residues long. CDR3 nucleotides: TGCAGCGTCCTCGATGACGTAGAAAAACTGTTTTTT. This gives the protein CSVLDDVEKLFF. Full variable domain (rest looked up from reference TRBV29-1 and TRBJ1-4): SAVISQKPSRDICQRGTSLTIQCQVDSQVTMMFWYRQQPGQSLTLIATANQGSEATYESGFVIDKFPISRPNLTFSTLTVSNMSPEDSSIYLCSVLDDVEKLFFGSGTQLSVL.

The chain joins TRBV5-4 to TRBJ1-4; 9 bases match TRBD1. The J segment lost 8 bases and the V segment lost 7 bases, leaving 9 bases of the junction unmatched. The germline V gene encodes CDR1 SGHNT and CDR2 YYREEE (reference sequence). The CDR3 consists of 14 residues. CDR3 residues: CASGKQGAGEKLFF. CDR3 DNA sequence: TGTGCCAGCGGGAAACAGGGGGCTGGCGAAAAACTGTTTTTT.

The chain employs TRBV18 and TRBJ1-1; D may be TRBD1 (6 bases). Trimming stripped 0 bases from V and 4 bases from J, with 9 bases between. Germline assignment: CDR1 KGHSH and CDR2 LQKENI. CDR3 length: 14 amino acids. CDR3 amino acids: CASSPPGGGTEAFF. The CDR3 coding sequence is TGTGCCAGCTCACCACCGGGAGGGGGCACTGAAGCTTTCTTT.

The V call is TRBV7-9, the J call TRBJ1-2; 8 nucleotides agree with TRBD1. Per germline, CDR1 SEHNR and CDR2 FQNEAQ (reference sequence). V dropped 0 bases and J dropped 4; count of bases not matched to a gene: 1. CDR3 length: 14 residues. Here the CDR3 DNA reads TGTGCCAGCAGCTTAGCCAGGGGGCCCTATGGCTACACCTTC. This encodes CASSLARGPYGYTF.

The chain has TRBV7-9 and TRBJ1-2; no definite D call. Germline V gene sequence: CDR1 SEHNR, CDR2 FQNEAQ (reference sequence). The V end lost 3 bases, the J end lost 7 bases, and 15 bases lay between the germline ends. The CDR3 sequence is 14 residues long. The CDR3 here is CASSFESFLRGYTF. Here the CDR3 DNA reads TGTGCCAGCAGCTTTGAGTCCTTTTTACGTGGCTACACCTTC. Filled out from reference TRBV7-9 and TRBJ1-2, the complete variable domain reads DTGVSQNPRHKITKRGQNVTFRCDPISEHNRLYWYRQTLGQGPEFLTYFQNEAQLEKSRLLSDRFSAERPKGSFSTLEIQRTEQGDSAMYLCASSFESFLRGYTFGSGTRLTVV.

CDR3 residues: CASSFRDGFNNSPLHF. DNA of the CDR3: TGTGCCAGCAGCTTTAGGGACGGATTCAATAATTCACCCCTCCACTTT. This rearrangement joins TRBV11-2 to TRBJ1-6; D may be TRBD1 (5 bases). V was shortened by 3 bases and J by 5 bases, with 14 bases between the two germline ends. Germline V lookup: CDR1 SGHAT, CDR2 FQNNGV. The CDR3 spans 16 residues.

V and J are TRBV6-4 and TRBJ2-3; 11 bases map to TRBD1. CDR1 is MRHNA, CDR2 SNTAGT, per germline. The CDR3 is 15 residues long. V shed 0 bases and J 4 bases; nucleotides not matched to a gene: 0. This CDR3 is CASSDSGQGADTQYF. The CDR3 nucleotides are TGTGCCAGCAGTGACTCGGGACAGGGGGCAGATACGCAGTATTTT.

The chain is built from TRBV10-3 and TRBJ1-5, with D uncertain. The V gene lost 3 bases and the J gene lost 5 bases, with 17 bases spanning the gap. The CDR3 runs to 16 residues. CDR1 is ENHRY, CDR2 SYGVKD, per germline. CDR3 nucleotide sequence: TGTGCCATCAGTGAACGGCAGTTCAATGGTCATCAGCCCCAGCATTTT. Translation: CAISERQFNGHQPQHF.

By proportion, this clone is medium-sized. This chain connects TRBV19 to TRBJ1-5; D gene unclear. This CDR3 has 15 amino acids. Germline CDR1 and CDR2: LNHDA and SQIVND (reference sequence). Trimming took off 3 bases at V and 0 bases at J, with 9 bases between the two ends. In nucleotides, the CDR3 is TGTGCCAGTAGTATCAGGACCAATAGCAATCAGCCCCAGCATTTT. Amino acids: CASSIRTNSNQPQHF.

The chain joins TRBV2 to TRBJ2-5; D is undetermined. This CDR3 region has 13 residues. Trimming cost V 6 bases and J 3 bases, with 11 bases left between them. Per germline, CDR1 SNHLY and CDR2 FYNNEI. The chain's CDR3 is CASRRDSEETQYF. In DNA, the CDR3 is TGTGCCAGCAGGCGAGACTCCGAAGAGACCCAGTACTTC.

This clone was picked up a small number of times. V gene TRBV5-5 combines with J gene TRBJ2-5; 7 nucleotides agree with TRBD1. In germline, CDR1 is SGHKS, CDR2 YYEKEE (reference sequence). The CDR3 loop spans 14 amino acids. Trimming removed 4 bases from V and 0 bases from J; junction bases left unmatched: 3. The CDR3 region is CASSLGQHQETQYF. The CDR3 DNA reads TGTGCCAGCAGCCTGGGACAGCACCAAGAGACCCAGTACTTC.

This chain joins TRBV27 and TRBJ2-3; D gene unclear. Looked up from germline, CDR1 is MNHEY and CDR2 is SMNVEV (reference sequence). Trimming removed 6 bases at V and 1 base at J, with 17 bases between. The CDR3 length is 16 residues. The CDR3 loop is CASRSFRVGGTDTQYF. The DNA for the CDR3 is TGTGCCAGCAGGTCCTTTCGGGTGGGCGGCACAGATACGCAGTATTTT.

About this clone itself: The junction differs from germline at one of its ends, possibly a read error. CDR3 residues: CASSIAGGETQYF. The DNA of the CDR3 is TGTGCCAGTAGCATAGCAGGGGGGGAGACCCAGTACTTC. The V gene is TRBV19, the J gene TRBJ2-5; TRBD1 is a possible D gene (7 bases). This CDR3 is 13 amino acids long. Germline values: CDR1 LNHDA, CDR2 SQIVND (reference sequence).

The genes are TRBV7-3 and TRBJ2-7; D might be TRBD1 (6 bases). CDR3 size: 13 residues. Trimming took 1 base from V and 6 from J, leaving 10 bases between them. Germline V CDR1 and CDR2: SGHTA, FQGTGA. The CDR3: CASSLMGAGEQYF. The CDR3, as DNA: TGTGCCAGCAGCTTAATGGGGGCTGGCGAGCAGTACTTC.

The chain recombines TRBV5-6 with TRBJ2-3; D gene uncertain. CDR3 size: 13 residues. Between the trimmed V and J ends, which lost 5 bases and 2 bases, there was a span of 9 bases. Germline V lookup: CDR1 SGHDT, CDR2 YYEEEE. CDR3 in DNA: TGTGCCAGCAGTCGCCCATTCACAGATACGCAGTATTTT. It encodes CASSRPFTDTQYF.

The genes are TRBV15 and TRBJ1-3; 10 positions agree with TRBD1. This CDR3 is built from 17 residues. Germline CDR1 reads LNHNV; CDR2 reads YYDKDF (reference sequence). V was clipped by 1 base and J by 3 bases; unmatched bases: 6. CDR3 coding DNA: TGTGCCACCAGCAGAGGAGGGACAGGGGCCCGTGGAAACACCATATATTTT. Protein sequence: CATSRGGTGARGNTIYF.

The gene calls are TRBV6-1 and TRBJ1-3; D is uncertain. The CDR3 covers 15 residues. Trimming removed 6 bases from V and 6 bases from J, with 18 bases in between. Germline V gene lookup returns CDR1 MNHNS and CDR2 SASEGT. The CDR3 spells CASSSGSTGENTIYF. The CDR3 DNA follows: TGTGCCAGCAGCTCCGGCTCAACGGGAGAAAACACCATATATTTT.

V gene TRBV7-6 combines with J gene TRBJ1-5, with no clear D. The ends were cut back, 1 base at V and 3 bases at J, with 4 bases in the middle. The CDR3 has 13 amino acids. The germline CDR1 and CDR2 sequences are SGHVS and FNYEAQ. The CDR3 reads CASSLGPNQPQHF. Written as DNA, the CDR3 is TGTGCCAGCAGCTTAGGCCCCAATCAGCCCCAGCATTTT.

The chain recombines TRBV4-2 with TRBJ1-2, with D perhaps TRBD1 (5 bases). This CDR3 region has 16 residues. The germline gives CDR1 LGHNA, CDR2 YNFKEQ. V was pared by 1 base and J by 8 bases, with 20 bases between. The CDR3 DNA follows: TGTGCCAGCAGCCAAGTGACAGAGGACCCTTTTAACGGCTACACCTTC. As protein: CASSQVTEDPFNGYTF.